This is a list of T cell receptor beta chains from one sample in a study of blood T cell repertoires in COVID-19. This table comes from immunoSEQ multiplex PCR, and its TCRdb copy is limited to in-frame clones, with some not included. The data contain 220,000 or so clones, roughly 86% of them singletons. Sequencing used peripheral blood. Receptors were obtained from a woman aged 45-65 years with COVID-19, enrolled during active disease. Each CDR3 is given with its conserved first and last residue. D genes are given only for firm matches. Some rows mark clone size as missing; the rest say once, few, many or name a class of expanded clone.

CASSLAGDGNTIYF TGCGCCAGCAGCTTGGCAGGGGACGGAAACACCATATATTTT TRBJ1-3 once NA TRBV5-1
CASSPLAGFRGDTQYF TGTGCCAGCAGCCCACTAGCGGGGTTTAGGGGAGATACGCAGTATTTT TRBJ2-3 NA TRBD2 TRBV14
CASAPRRTGASNQPQHF TGTGCCAGCGCTCCGAGGAGGACAGGGGCGAGCAATCAGCCCCAGCATTTT TRBJ1-5 NA TRBD1 TRBV19
CASRPGLGRTDTQYF TGTGCCAGCAGACCGGGACTAGGACGAACAGATACGCAGTATTTT TRBJ2-3 once TRBD2 TRBV6-5
CASSDYRGKGYEQYF TGCGCCAGCAGTGACTACAGGGGCAAAGGCTACGAGCAGTACTTC TRBJ2-7 NA TRBD1 TRBV10-1
CASSSFLYGYTF TGTGCCAGCAGTTCCTTTTTGTATGGCTACACCTTC TRBJ1-2 NA NA TRBV5-4
CASSLVGVGSPLHF TGTGCCAGCAGTTTGGTCGGGGTCGGTTCACCCCTCCACTTT TRBJ1-6 few NA TRBV28
CAWIPTGGSYNEQFF TGTGCCTGGATCCCCACGGGGGGCTCCTACAATGAGCAGTTCTTC TRBJ2-1 NA TRBD2 TRBV30
CASSQDYPADIQYF TGCGCCAGCAGCCAAGACTACCCTGCGGACATTCAGTACTTC TRBJ2-4 NA NA TRBV4-1
CASSSRTSGGYEQYF TGTGCCAGCAGCTCTCGGACTAGCGGGGGATACGAGCAGTACTTC TRBJ2-7 NA TRBD2 TRBV11-3
CASSWEEAGDEDTQYF TGCGCCAGCAGCTGGGAAGAAGCGGGAGATGAGGATACGCAGTATTTT TRBJ2-3 NA TRBD2 TRBV5-1
CASSLNPVRAFF TGTGCCAGCAGCTTAAACCCCGTGAGAGCTTTCTTT TRBJ1-1 NA NA TRBV11-2
CASSTLRGGSTDTQYF TGTGCCAGTAGTACACTGAGGGGGGGAAGCACAGATACGCAGTATTTT TRBJ2-3 NA NA TRBV19
CATSDLTGNYGYTF TGTGCCACCAGTGATTTGACAGGAAACTATGGCTACACCTTC TRBJ1-2 NA NA TRBV24-1
CASSIWAGHQPQHF TGTGCCAGTAGTATTTGGGCAGGTCATCAGCCCCAGCATTTT TRBJ1-5 few NA TRBV19
CASSRGGWSYNSPLHF TGTGCCAGCAGCCGGGGGGGATGGTCCTATAATTCACCCCTCCACTTT TRBJ1-6 NA NA TRBV7-9
CASSSGGTGGFDEQFF TGTGCCAGCAGCTCGGGAGGGACAGGGGGCTTCGATGAGCAGTTCTTC TRBJ2-1 once TRBD1 TRBV5-8
CASSLGTGVSPLHF TGTGCCAGCAGCCTCGGGACAGGGGTGTCACCCCTCCACTTT TRBJ1-6 once TRBD1 TRBV11-2
CASSQPPVHTQYF TGTGCCAGCAGCCAACCCCCGGTACATACGCAGTATTTT TRBJ2-3 NA NA TRBV3-1/TRBV3-2
CASSVLTGGKTNEKLFF TGTGCCAGCAGCGTCTTGACAGGGGGGAAGACTAATGAAAAACTGTTTTTT TRBJ1-4 NA TRBD1 TRBV28
CASSLSGRQSNTGELFF TGTGCCAGCAGTTTGTCAGGGAGGCAGTCGAACACCGGGGAGCTGTTTTTT TRBJ2-2 NA NA TRBV28
CASSLGANNEQFF TGCGCCAGCAGCTTGGGGGCCAACAATGAGCAGTTCTTC TRBJ2-1 NA NA TRBV5-1
CASSRTGRFYGYTF TGTGCCAGTAGCCGGACAGGGAGGTTTTATGGCTACACCTTC TRBJ1-2 once TRBD1 TRBV28
CASRDRPAGGELFF TGTGCCAGCAGAGATCGCCCTGCGGGCGGGGAGCTGTTTTTT TRBJ2-2 NA NA TRBV2
CASSLTGQPGVYGYTF TGTGCCAGCAGTCTTACCGGACAGCCAGGGGTTTATGGCTACACCTTC TRBJ1-2 NA NA TRBV6-6
CASSQDSSGLGSDTQYF TGCGCCAGCAGCCAAGATTCTTCAGGGTTGGGATCAGATACGCAGTATTTT TRBJ2-3 NA NA TRBV4-3
CASSLQDAGANVLTF TGTGCCAGCAGTTTACAGGATGCGGGGGCCAACGTCCTGACTTTC TRBJ2-6 NA NA TRBV6-9
CASSRPRDSPLHF TGTGCCAGCAGCCGACCCAGGGATTCACCCCTCCACTTT TRBJ1-6 few NA TRBV3-1/TRBV3-2
CASSLTSGSPYEQYF TGTGCCAGCAGCCTGACTAGCGGGTCTCCCTACGAGCAGTACTTC TRBJ2-7 NA TRBD2 TRBV6-5
CASSLSLNEKLFF TGTGCCAGTAGTTTGAGTCTTAATGAAAAACTGTTTTTT TRBJ1-4 NA NA TRBV19
CASSISGQGGYGYTF TGTGCCAGCAGCATTTCCGGACAGGGGGGTTATGGCTACACCTTC TRBJ1-2 NA TRBD1 TRBV7-3
CAISEEQSPTNEQFF TGTGCCATCAGTGAGGAACAGAGCCCTACCAATGAGCAGTTCTTC TRBJ2-1 NA NA TRBV10-3
CASSPTGGPQEKLFF TGTGCCAGCTCACCTACAGGGGGCCCCCAGGAAAAACTGTTTTTT TRBJ1-4 NA TRBD1 TRBV18
CASSSTGRSNEKLFF TGTGCCAGCAGCTCAACAGGGCGGTCTAATGAAAAACTGTTTTTT TRBJ1-4 NA NA TRBV5-5
CASSYSTPAYYGYTF TGTGCCAGCAGTTACTCGACACCAGCCTACTATGGCTACACCTTC TRBJ1-2 NA NA TRBV6-2/TRBV6-3
CASRGTGYQPQHF TGTGCCAGTAGGGGAACAGGTTATCAGCCCCAGCATTTT TRBJ1-5 NA NA TRBV19
CATMFRLTGTGEKLFF TGTGCCACCATGTTTCGGTTGACAGGGACCGGGGAAAAACTGTTTTTT TRBJ1-4 NA TRBD1 TRBV15
CAISEWGQEVYNYGYTF TGTGCCATCAGTGAGTGGGGACAGGAAGTCTATAACTATGGCTACACCTTC TRBJ1-2 once TRBD1 TRBV10-3
CASSFSSGQEEQYF TGTGCCAGCAGCTTTTCTAGCGGGCAAGAAGAGCAGTACTTC TRBJ2-7 NA TRBD2 TRBV7-9
CASSPTGGGYEQYF TGTGCCAGCAGTCCGACAGGGGGCGGATACGAGCAGTACTTC TRBJ2-7 once TRBD1 TRBV28
CAWSYTLGQFGF TGTGCCTGGAGTTATACCCTGGGACAGTTCGGCTTT TRBJ1-1 once TRBD1 TRBV30
CASGGQGAGDTQYF TGTGCCAGCGGGGGACAGGGGGCTGGAGATACGCAGTATTTT TRBJ2-3 once TRBD1 TRBV6-5
CASSNLGGIAKNIQYF TGTGCCAGTAGTAACCTCGGGGGAATAGCCAAAAACATTCAGTACTTC TRBJ2-4 NA NA TRBV19
CASSSLRGGGYTIPYEQYF TGTGCCAGCAGCTCCCTCCGCGGCGGGGGGTATACTATTCCCTACGAGCAGTACTTC TRBJ2-7 NA TRBD2 TRBV5-4
CASSLPTGNFYGYTF TGTGCCAGCAGTTTACCGACAGGGAACTTCTATGGCTACACCTTC TRBJ1-2 NA TRBD1 TRBV28
CASSPRPSGGGYTF TGTGCCAGCAGTCCCCGGCCCAGCGGTGGAGGCTACACCTTC TRBJ1-2 NA NA TRBV27
CASSDPGITEAFF TGTGCCAGCAGTGACCCAGGGATCACTGAAGCTTTCTTT TRBJ1-1 NA NA TRBV2
CASSLNTGGGELFF TGTGCCAGCAGCTTGAACACAGGGGGCGGGGAGCTGTTTTTT TRBJ2-2 once TRBD1 TRBV5-4
CASSFFRGQDTQYF TGTGCCAGCAGTTTCTTCAGGGGGCAAGATACGCAGTATTTT TRBJ2-3 once TRBD1 TRBV27